A single sample gave rise to the 7 T cell receptor beta chains below, sequenced in a study of radiotherapy plus CTLA-4 blockade in lung cancer. The method was immunoSEQ multiplex PCR; TCRdb's version includes in-frame clones alone and lacks a portion of them. The table includes roughly 57,000 clones, approximately 84% detected once. Sequenced here: peripheral blood, sampled from a patient treated with radiotherapy plus ipilimumab. These receptor sequences come from a human donor with non-small cell lung cancer whose response to radiotherapy plus ipilimumab could not be evaluated.

The chain recombines TRBV6-5 with TRBJ2-5; 9 positions match TRBD2. The ends lost 5 bases at V and 6 bases at J; junction bases unmatched: 7. There are 14 residues in the CDR3. Germline V gene sequence: CDR1 MNHEY, CDR2 SVGAGI. Written as DNA, the CDR3 is TGTGCCAGCAGTGTGGGCGGGGGGGCACAGACCCAGTACTTC. Protein sequence: CASSVGGGAQTQYF.

The chain joins TRBV5-1 to TRBJ2-1; 9 bases line up with TRBD2. The J segment lost 10 bases and the V segment lost 2 bases, leaving 7 bases of the junction unmatched. This CDR3 is built from 14 residues. Germline-derived CDR1 and CDR2 are SGHRS and YFSETQ. CDR3 sequence: CASSLGSGSEEQFF. The CDR3 DNA is TGCGCCAGCAGCTTAGGTAGCGGGAGTGAGGAGCAGTTCTTC.

V gene TRBV7-9 combines with J gene TRBJ2-5; the D is unclear. This CDR3 region has 11 residues. Germline values: CDR1 SEHNR, CDR2 FQNEAQ (reference sequence). Trimming left V 6 bases short and J 11 bases short, with 13 bases between. The CDR3 loop reads CASRAEMEQYF. The CDR3, as DNA: TGTGCCAGCAGAGCCGAGATGGAGCAGTACTTC.

V gene TRBV6-1 combines with J gene TRBJ2-7, with a tentative D call TRBD1 (6 bases). Germline V gene data show CDR1 as MNHNS and CDR2 as SASEGT. V was pared by 10 bases and J by 0 bases, with 13 bases between. This CDR3 is 13 amino acids long. CDR3 residues: CATRQETSYEQYF. In nucleotides, the CDR3 is TGTGCCACCCGACAGGAGACCTCCTACGAGCAGTACTTC.

This sequence joins TRBV11-2 and TRBJ2-5; D is undetermined. Judging by the DNA end, TRBJ2-7 fits better; the J call may be wrong. Per the germline V gene, CDR1 is SGHAT and CDR2 is FQNNGV. This CDR3 region has 13 residues. For the CDR3, the DNA is TGTGCCAGCAGCTTAGACGGCTACTACGAGCAGTACTTC. Encoded protein: CASSLDGYYEQYF.

V and J are TRBV7-2 and TRBJ2-1, with 11 bases identical to TRBD2. J was trimmed by 10 bases and V by 4 bases; bases with no gene match: 9. Germline CDR1 SGHTA, CDR2 FQGNSA. The CDR3 extends over 15 amino acids. The DNA for the CDR3 is TGTGCCAGCAGCTCTCTAGCGGGGGGCCCGGTGGAGCAGTTCTTC. It yields the protein CASSSLAGGPVEQFF. The variable domain in full, completed from reference TRBV7-2 and TRBJ2-1, reads GAGVSQSPSNKVTEKGKDVELRCDPISGHTALYWYRQSLGQGLEFLIYFQGNSAPDKSGLPSDRFSAERTGGSVSTLTIQRTQQEDSAVYLCASSSLAGGPVEQFFGPGTRLTVL.

This sequence joins TRBV5-4 and TRBJ2-7, with TRBD1 matching over 7 bases. Germline assignment: CDR1 SGHNT and CDR2 YYREEE (reference sequence). CDR3 length: 16 amino acids. The trim removed 0 bases at V and 0 bases at J, leaving 6 bases unmatched. Here the CDR3 DNA reads TGTGCCAGCAGCTTGGTAGGGGGCGCGGACTCCTACGAGCAGTACTTC. It codes for CASSLVGGADSYEQYF. Looking up the rest from reference TRBV5-4 and TRBJ2-7 gives the full variable domain: ETGVTQSPTHLIKTRGQQVTLRCSSQSGHNTVSWYQQALGQGPQFIFQYYREEENGRGNFPPRFSGLQFPNYSSELNVNALELDDSALYLCASSLVGGADSYEQYFGPGTRLTVT.